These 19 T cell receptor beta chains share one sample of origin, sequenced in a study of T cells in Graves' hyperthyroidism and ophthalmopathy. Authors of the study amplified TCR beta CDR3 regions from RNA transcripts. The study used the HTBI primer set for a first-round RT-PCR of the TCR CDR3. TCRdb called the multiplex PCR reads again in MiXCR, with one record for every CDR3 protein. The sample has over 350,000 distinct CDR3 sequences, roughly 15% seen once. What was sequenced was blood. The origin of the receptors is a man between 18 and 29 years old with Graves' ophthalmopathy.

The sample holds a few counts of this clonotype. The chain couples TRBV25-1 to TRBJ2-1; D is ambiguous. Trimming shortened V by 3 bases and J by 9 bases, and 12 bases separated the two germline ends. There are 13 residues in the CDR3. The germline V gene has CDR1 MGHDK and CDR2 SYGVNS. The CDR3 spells CASSDREAVEQFF. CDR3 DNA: TGTGCCAGCAGTGATAGGGAAGCAGTTGAGCAGTTCTTC.

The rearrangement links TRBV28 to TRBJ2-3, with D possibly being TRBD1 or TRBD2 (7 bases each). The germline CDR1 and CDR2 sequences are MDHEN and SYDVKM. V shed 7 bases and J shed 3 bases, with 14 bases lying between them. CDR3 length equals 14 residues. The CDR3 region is CASTYRGGTDTQYF. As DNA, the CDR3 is TGTGCCAGCACCTACAGGGGAGGGACAGATACGCAGTATTTT. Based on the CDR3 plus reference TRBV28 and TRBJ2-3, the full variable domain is DVKVTQSSRYLVKRTGEKVFLECVQDMDHENMFWYRQDPGLGLRLIYFSYDVKMKEKGDIPEGYSVSREKKERFSLILESASTNQTSMYLCASTYRGGTDTQYFGPGTRLTVL.

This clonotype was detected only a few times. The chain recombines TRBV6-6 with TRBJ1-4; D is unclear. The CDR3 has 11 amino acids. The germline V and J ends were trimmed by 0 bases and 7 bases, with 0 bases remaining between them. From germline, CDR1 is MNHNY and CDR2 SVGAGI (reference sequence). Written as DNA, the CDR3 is TGTGCCAGCAGTTACTCTGAAAAACTGTTTTTT. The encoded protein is CASSYSEKLFF.

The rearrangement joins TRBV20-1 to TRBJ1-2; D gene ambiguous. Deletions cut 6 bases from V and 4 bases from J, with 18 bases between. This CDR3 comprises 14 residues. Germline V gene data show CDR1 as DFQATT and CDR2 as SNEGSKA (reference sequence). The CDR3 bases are TGCAGTGCCCCTCCCCCGGGCAGGACCTATGGCTACACCTTC. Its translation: CSAPPPGRTYGYTF.

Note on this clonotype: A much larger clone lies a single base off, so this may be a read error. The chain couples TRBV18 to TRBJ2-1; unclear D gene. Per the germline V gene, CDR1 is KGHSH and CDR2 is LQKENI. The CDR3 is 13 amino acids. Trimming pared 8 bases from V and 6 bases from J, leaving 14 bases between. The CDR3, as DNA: TGTGCCAGCAGAGAAACCCCCTTCAATGAGCAGTTCTTC. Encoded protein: CASRETPFNEQFF. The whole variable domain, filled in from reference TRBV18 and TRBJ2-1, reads NAGVMQNPRHLVRRRGQEARLRCSPMKGHSHVYWYRQLPEEGLKFMVYLQKENIIDESGMPKERFSAEFPKEGPSILRIQQVVRGDSAAYFCASRETPFNEQFFGPGTRLTVL.

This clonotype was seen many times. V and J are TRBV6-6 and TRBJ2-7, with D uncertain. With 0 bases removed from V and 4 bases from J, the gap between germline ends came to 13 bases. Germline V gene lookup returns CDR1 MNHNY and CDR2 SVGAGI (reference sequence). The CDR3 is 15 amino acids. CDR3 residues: CASSYSGGDRYEQYF. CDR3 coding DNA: TGTGCCAGCAGTTACTCCGGCGGAGATCGGTACGAGCAGTACTTC.

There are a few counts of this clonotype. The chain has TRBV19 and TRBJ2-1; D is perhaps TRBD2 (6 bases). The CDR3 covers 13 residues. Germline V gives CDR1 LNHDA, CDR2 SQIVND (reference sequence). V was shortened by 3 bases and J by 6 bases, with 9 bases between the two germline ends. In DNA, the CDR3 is TGTGCCAGTAGTATCGGGCGGGGCAATGAGCAGTTCTTC. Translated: CASSIGRGNEQFF.

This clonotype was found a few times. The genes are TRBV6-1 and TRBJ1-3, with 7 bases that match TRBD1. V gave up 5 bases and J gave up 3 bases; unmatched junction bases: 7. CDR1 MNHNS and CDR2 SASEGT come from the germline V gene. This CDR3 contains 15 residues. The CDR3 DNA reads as TGTGCCAGCAGTTATACAGGGGTGCGTGGAAACACCATATATTTT. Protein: CASSYTGVRGNTIYF.

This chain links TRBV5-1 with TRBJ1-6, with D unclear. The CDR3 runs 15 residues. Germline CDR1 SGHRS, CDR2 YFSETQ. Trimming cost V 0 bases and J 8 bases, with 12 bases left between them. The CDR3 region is CASSLGLGLYSPLHF. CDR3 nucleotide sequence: TGCGCCAGCAGCTTGGGTCTGGGCTTATATTCACCCCTCCACTTT.

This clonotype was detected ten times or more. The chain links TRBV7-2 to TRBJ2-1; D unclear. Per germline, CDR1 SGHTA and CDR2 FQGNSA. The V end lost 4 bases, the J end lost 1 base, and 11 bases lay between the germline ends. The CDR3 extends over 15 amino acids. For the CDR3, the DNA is TGTGCCAGCAGCTCCACCACCCAATCCTACAATGAGCAGTTCTTC. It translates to CASSSTTQSYNEQFF. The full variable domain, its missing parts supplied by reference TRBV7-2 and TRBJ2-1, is GAGVSQSPSNKVTEKGKDVELRCDPISGHTALYWYRQSLGQGLEFLIYFQGNSAPDKSGLPSDRFSAERTGGSVSTLTIQRTQQEDSAVYLCASSSTTQSYNEQFFGPGTRLTVL.

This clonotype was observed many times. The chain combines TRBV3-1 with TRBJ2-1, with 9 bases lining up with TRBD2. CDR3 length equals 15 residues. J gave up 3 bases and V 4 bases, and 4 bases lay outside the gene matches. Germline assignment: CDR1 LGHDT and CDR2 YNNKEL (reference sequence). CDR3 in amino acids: CASSLGTSFYNEQFF. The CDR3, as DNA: TGTGCCAGCAGCCTCGGGACTAGCTTCTACAATGAGCAGTTCTTC.

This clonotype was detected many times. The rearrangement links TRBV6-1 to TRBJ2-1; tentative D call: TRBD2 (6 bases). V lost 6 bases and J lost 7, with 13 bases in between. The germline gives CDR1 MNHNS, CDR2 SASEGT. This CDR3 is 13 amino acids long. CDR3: CASSKGTLNEQFF. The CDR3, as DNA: TGTGCCAGCAGCAAAGGGACTTTAAATGAGCAGTTCTTC.

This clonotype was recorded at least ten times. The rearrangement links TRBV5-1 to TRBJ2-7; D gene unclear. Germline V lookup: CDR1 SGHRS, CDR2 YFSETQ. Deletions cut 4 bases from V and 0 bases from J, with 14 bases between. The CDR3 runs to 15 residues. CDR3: CASSGEYWGSYEQYF. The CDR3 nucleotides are TGCGCCAGCAGCGGAGAGTATTGGGGCTCCTACGAGCAGTACTTC.

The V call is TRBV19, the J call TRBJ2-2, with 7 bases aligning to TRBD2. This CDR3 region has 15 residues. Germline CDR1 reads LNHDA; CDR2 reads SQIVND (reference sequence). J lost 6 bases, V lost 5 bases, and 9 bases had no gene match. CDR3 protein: CASSRGGRAPGELFF. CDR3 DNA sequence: TGTGCCAGTAGTCGTGGAGGGAGGGCGCCCGGGGAGCTGTTTTTT.

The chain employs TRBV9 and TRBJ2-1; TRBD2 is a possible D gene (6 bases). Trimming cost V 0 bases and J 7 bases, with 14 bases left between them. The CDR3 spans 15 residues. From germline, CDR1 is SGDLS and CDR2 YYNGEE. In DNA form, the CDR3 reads TGTGCCAGCAGCGTAGTTTCGGGAGTCTCTAATGAGCAGTTCTTC. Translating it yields CASSVVSGVSNEQFF. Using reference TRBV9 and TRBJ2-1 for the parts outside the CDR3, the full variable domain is DSGVTQTPKHLITATGQRVTLRCSPRSGDLSVYWYQQSLDQGLQFLIQYYNGEERAKGNILERFSAQQFPDLHSELNLSSLELGDSALYFCASSVVSGVSNEQFFGPGTRLTVL.

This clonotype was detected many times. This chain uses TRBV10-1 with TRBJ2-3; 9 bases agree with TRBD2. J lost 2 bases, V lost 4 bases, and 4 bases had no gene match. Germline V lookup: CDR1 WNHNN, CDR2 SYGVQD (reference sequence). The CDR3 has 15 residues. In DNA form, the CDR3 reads TGCGCCAGCAGTGGTCTAGCGGGACTCACAGATACGCAGTATTTT. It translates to CASSGLAGLTDTQYF.

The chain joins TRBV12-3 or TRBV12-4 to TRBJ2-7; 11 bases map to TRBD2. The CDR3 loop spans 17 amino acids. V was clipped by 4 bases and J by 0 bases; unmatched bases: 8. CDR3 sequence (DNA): TGTGCCAGCAGTTCCCCGGGACTAGCGGTGGCCTCCTACGAGCAGTACTTC. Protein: CASSSPGLAVASYEQYF.

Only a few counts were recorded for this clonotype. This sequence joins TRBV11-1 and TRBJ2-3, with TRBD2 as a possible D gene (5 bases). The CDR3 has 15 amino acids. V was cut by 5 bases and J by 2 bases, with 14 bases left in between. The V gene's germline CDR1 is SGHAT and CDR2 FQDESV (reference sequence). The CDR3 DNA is TGTGCCAGCAGCCCCGAGGGCAGGCCCACAGATACGCAGTATTTT. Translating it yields CASSPEGRPTDTQYF.

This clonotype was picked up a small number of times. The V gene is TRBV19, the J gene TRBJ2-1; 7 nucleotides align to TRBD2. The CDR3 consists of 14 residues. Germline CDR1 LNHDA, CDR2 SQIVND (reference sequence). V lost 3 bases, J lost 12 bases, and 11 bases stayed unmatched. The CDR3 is CASSIQWAGEAQFF. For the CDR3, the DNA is TGTGCCAGTAGTATTCAGTGGGCGGGAGAGGCGCAGTTCTTC.